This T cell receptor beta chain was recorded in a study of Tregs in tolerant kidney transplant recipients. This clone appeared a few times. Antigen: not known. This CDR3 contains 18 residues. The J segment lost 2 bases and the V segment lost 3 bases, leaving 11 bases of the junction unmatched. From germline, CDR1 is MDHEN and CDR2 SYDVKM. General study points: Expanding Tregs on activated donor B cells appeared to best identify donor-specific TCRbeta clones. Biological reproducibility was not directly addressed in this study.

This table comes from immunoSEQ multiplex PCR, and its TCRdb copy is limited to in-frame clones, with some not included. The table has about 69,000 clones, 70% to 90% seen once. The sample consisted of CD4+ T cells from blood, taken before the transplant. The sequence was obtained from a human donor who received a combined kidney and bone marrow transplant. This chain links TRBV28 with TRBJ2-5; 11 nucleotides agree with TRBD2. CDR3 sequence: CASSLKWLAGGKQETQYF. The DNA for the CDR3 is TGTGCCAGCAGTTTGAAATGGCTAGCGGGAGGAAAACAAGAGACCCAGTACTTC.